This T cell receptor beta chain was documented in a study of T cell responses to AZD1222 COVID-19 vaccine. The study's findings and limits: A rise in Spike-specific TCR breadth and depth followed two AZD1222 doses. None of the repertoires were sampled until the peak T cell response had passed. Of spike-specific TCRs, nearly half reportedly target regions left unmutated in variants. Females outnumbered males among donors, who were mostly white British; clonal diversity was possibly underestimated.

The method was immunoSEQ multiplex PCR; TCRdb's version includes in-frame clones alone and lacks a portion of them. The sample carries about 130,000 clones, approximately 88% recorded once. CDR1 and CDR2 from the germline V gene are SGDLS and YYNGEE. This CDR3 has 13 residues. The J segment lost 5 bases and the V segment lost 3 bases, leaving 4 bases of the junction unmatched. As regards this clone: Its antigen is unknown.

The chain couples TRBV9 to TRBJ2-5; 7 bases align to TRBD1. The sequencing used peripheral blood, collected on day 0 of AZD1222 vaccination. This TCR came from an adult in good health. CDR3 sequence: CASSAQGVETQYF. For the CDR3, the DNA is TGTGCCAGCAGCGCGCAGGGGGTGGAGACCCAGTACTTC. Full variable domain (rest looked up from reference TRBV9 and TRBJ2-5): DSGVTQTPKHLITATGQRVTLRCSPRSGDLSVYWYQQSLDQGLQFLIQYYNGEERAKGNILERFSAQQFPDLHSELNLSSLELGDSALYFCASSAQGVETQYFGPGTRLLVL.